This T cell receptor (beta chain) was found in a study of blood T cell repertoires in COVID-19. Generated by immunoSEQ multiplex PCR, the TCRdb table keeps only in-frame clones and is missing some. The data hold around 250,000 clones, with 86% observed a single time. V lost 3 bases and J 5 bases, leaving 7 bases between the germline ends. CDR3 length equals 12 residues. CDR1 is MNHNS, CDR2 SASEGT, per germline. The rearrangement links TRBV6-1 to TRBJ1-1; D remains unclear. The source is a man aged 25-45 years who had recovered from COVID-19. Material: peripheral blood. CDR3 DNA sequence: TGTGCCAGCAGTGATGACATTACTGAAGCTTTCTTT. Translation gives CASSDDITEAFF.